These T cell receptor beta chains were read from a single sample in a study of PD-1 blockade in classical Hodgkin lymphoma. Measured with immunoSEQ multiplex PCR; TCRdb has only the in-frame clones, and not every one. The table has tens of thousands of clones, over 60% seen once. The source material was peripheral blood mononuclear cells (PBMCs), sampled at baseline. All receptors derive from a human donor with classical Hodgkin lymphoma. CDR3s include the opening cysteine and the closing phenylalanine or tryptophan. Each record gives: D gene, V gene, J gene, clone size, CDR3 length, CDR3 DNA, CDR3 protein. D genes are given only for firm matches. Clone sizes are given selectively: once, few, many, or a class where the clone is expanded.

d_call: TRBD1
v_call: TRBV28
j_call: TRBJ2-5
clone_size: .
cdr3_length: 16
cdr3_nt: TGTGCCAGCAGTTTCTTACGGGACAGGGGCCCGGAGACCCAGTACTTC
cdr3_aa: CASSFLRDRGPETQYF

d_call: .
v_call: TRBV5-5
j_call: TRBJ2-1
clone_size: .
cdr3_length: 15
cdr3_nt: TGCGCCAGCAGCCACGGGACTCATTCCTACAATGAGCAGTTCTTC
cdr3_aa: CASSHGTHSYNEQFF

d_call: .
v_call: TRBV6-5
j_call: TRBJ2-5
clone_size: few
cdr3_length: 14
cdr3_nt: TGTGCCAGCAGTCACCGTAGCGGCCGGGAGACCCAGTACTTC
cdr3_aa: CASSHRSGRETQYF

d_call: .
v_call: TRBV7-2
j_call: TRBJ1-1
clone_size: .
cdr3_length: 15
cdr3_nt: TGTGCCAGCAGCTTCTCAGGGCCTGTGAACACTGAAGCTTTCTTT
cdr3_aa: CASSFSGPVNTEAFF

d_call: .
v_call: TRBV18
j_call: TRBJ2-2
clone_size: .
cdr3_length: 17
cdr3_nt: TGTGCCAGCTCACCACGGGCTGGCGTGACGAACACCGGGGAGCTGTTTTTT
cdr3_aa: CASSPRAGVTNTGELFF

d_call: TRBD1
v_call: TRBV5-1
j_call: TRBJ1-2
clone_size: .
cdr3_length: 16
cdr3_nt: TGCGCCAGCAATAATGCACCGGGACAGGGGACGAATGGCTACACCTTC
cdr3_aa: CASNNAPGQGTNGYTF

d_call: TRBD1
v_call: TRBV2
j_call: TRBJ2-7
clone_size: .
cdr3_length: 14
cdr3_nt: TGTGCCAGCAGTGCGGGACAGGGTTACTACGAGCAGTACTTC
cdr3_aa: CASSAGQGYYEQYF

d_call: .
v_call: TRBV7-3
j_call: TRBJ1-2
clone_size: .
cdr3_length: 15
cdr3_nt: TGTGCCAGCAGCTTAAATGGCGGGGTTGACTATGGCTACACCTTC
cdr3_aa: CASSLNGGVDYGYTF

d_call: .
v_call: TRBV2
j_call: TRBJ2-7
clone_size: .
cdr3_length: 19
cdr3_nt: TGTGCCAGCAGTGGTGAAGTGAAAATCTTACTTGAAAGCTCCTACGAGCAGTACTTC
cdr3_aa: CASSGEVKILLESSYEQYF

d_call: .
v_call: TRBV11-2
j_call: TRBJ2-5
clone_size: few
cdr3_length: 15
cdr3_nt: TGTGCCAGCAGCATTCAGGGCGGGTACCAAGAGACCCAGTACTTC
cdr3_aa: CASSIQGGYQETQYF

d_call: .
v_call: TRBV10-2
j_call: TRBJ2-3
clone_size: .
cdr3_length: 16
cdr3_nt: TGCGCCCGCAACATGGGGACTTCACAAGCGCAGAGTACGCAGTATTTT
cdr3_aa: CARNMGTSQAQSTQYF

d_call: .
v_call: TRBV19
j_call: TRBJ2-2
clone_size: .
cdr3_length: 13
cdr3_nt: TGTGCCAGTAGTATTTTTCTCCCCGGGGAGCTGTTTTTT
cdr3_aa: CASSIFLPGELFF

d_call: .
v_call: TRBV21-1
j_call: TRBJ2-7
clone_size: medium-sized
cdr3_length: 17
cdr3_nt: TGTGCCAGCAGCAAAGTGGGGACAGGGGGCCTTGCCTACGAGCAGTACTTC
cdr3_aa: CASSKVGTGGLAYEQYF

d_call: .
v_call: TRBV19
j_call: TRBJ1-1
clone_size: .
cdr3_length: 13
cdr3_nt: TGTGCCAGTAACCGGGGGGGCGTTACTGAAGCTTTCTTT
cdr3_aa: CASNRGGVTEAFF

d_call: .
v_call: TRBV4-3
j_call: TRBJ1-2
clone_size: .
cdr3_length: 17
cdr3_nt: TGCGCCAGCAGCCAAGTTTATGGTGTTCAGGGGAGCTATGGCTACACCTTC
cdr3_aa: CASSQVYGVQGSYGYTF

d_call: TRBD1
v_call: TRBV18
j_call: TRBJ1-5
clone_size: medium-sized
cdr3_length: 18
cdr3_nt: TGTGCCAGCTCACCACGGGAGGGGGCCGCTTATAGCAATCAGCCCCAGCATTTT
cdr3_aa: CASSPREGAAYSNQPQHF

d_call: TRBD1
v_call: TRBV7-2
j_call: TRBJ1-4
clone_size: .
cdr3_length: 16
cdr3_nt: TGTGCCAGCAGCCAAGACAGGGTAGCAACTAATGAAAAACTGTTTTTT
cdr3_aa: CASSQDRVATNEKLFF

d_call: TRBD2
v_call: TRBV7-8
j_call: TRBJ2-3
clone_size: .
cdr3_length: 16
cdr3_nt: TGTGCCAGCAGCTTTCGTCTAGCGGGAGGGCCGGATACGCAGTATTTT
cdr3_aa: CASSFRLAGGPDTQYF

d_call: .
v_call: TRBV6-5
j_call: TRBJ1-2
clone_size: .
cdr3_length: 14
cdr3_nt: TGTGCCAGCAGTTACAGGATAGGAGGTTATGGCTACACCTTC
cdr3_aa: CASSYRIGGYGYTF

d_call: .
v_call: TRBV18
j_call: TRBJ1-4
clone_size: .
cdr3_length: 14
cdr3_nt: TGTGCCAGCTCACAGTGGGGTATTAATGAAAAACTGTTTTTT
cdr3_aa: CASSQWGINEKLFF

d_call: .
v_call: TRBV6-1
j_call: TRBJ1-6
clone_size: .
cdr3_length: 16
cdr3_nt: TGTGCCAGCAGTGAAGAAGTGGGAATCACCAATTCACCCCTCCACTTT
cdr3_aa: CASSEEVGITNSPLHF

d_call: .
v_call: TRBV7-2
j_call: TRBJ2-2
clone_size: few
cdr3_length: 17
cdr3_nt: TGTGCCAGCAGCTTAGCGAGGGGGGCCCTTATGTTCGGGGAGCTGTTTTTT
cdr3_aa: CASSLARGALMFGELFF

d_call: TRBD2
v_call: TRBV29-1
j_call: TRBJ2-7
clone_size: .
cdr3_length: 14
cdr3_nt: TGCAGCGTTGCGGCGGGAGGGAGCTCCTACGAGCAGTACTTC
cdr3_aa: CSVAAGGSSYEQYF

d_call: TRBD2
v_call: TRBV10-3
j_call: TRBJ2-2
clone_size: .
cdr3_length: 16
cdr3_nt: TGTGCCATCATCTCGACTAGCGGGGCGAACACCGGGGAGCTGTTTTTT
cdr3_aa: CAIISTSGANTGELFF

d_call: .
v_call: TRBV27
j_call: TRBJ1-6
clone_size: .
cdr3_length: 14
cdr3_nt: TGTGCCAGCAGTTTTCGGGGGGCAGGCTCACCCCTCCACTTT
cdr3_aa: CASSFRGAGSPLHF

d_call: TRBD2
v_call: TRBV28
j_call: TRBJ2-2
clone_size: .
cdr3_length: 17
cdr3_nt: TGTGCCAGCAGTTTATGGATACTAGCGGGAGGCCCCGGGGAGCTGTTTTTT
cdr3_aa: CASSLWILAGGPGELFF

d_call: .
v_call: TRBV27
j_call: TRBJ2-5
clone_size: .
cdr3_length: 15
cdr3_nt: TGTGCCAGCAGTCCTTTACGCGCGCTTCAAGAGACCCAGTACTTC
cdr3_aa: CASSPLRALQETQYF

d_call: TRBD1
v_call: TRBV12-5
j_call: TRBJ2-5
clone_size: .
cdr3_length: 14
cdr3_nt: TGTGCTAGTGGGGTAGAGGGGGCAGGCGAGACCCAGTACTTC
cdr3_aa: CASGVEGAGETQYF

d_call: .
v_call: TRBV4-3
j_call: TRBJ1-2
clone_size: few
cdr3_length: 16
cdr3_nt: TGCGCCAGCAGCAATTTTCGGGGGAAGGGTAACTATGGCTACACCTTC
cdr3_aa: CASSNFRGKGNYGYTF